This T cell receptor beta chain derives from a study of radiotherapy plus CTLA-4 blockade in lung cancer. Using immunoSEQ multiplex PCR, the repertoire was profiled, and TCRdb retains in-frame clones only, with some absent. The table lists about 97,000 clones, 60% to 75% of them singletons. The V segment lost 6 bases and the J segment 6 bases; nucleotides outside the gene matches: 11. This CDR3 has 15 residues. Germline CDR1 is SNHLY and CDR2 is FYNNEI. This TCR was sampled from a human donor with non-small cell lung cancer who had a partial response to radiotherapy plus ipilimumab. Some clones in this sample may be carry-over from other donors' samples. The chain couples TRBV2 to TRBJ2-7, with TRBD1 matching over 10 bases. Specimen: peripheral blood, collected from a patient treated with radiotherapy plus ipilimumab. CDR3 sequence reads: CASSEGGQGSLEQYF. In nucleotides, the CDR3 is TGTGCCAGCAGCGAGGGGGGACAGGGGTCTCTCGAGCAGTACTTC.